This T cell receptor beta chain was captured by sequencing in a study of Ad26.COV2.S vaccination and SARS-CoV-2 variants. Study context: Ad26.COV2.S was injected intramuscularly once or twice, 56 days apart.

Sequenced by immunoSEQ multiplex PCR; TCRdb stores in-frame clones only, minus some. The sample records approximately 300,000 clones, just under 85% being singletons. Points from the study as a whole: It was vaccine recipients, not placebo recipients, who had the higher spike-specific TCR breadth.

V trimming: 10 bases; J trimming: 3 bases; junction bases outside the gene matches: 5. In germline, CDR1 is SNHLY, CDR2 FYNNEI. The CDR3 covers 12 residues. A note on this clone: The antigen remains undetermined.

Treatment indicated: some 20 received Ad26.COV2.S at low or high dose, single or two shots; several received placebo; per-sample allocation not given. Sampling was performed 63 days after the first vaccine or placebo injection. In Boston, the donor was an adult between 18-55 years of age. An Ad26 vector was used to express Wuhan-strain SARS-CoV-2 spike as the vaccine. The sequencing used peripheral blood, collected in a trial of Ad26.COV2.S vaccine versus placebo. The receptor comes from a person aged 18-65 years who received the Ad26.COV2.S COVID-19 vaccine or a placebo. The chain combines TRBV2 with TRBJ2-7, with 8 bases identical to TRBD1. CDR3 sequence: CATTGTGYEQYF. In nucleotides, the CDR3 is TGTGCCACCACCGGGACAGGCTACGAGCAGTACTTC.